The T cell receptor (beta chain) under discussion was sequenced for a study of blood T cell repertoires in COVID-19. Study as a whole: COVID-19 samples collected from the United States, Italy and Spain covered acute and convalescent phases. PBMCs, B-cell-depleted T cells, or T cells provided the cDNA or gDNA that made up the material.

Original processing methods: How many nucleated cells were present was estimated from reference gene primer amplification. Some clones are missing from TCRdb's copy, which holds only in-frame ones; the method was immunoSEQ multiplex PCR. That table gives V, J and clone size, and the DNA gave D and trimming. Among under 200,000 clones listed, around 83% were seen once. Germline loops: CDR1 SGHTS, CDR2 YDEGEE. V was shortened by 2 bases and J by 2 bases, with 7 bases between the two germline ends. The CDR3 covers 13 residues. The chain employs TRBV5-8 and TRBJ2-5, with D possibly being TRBD2 (6 bases). Sequencing used peripheral blood. The source is a woman of 80 years or more with acute or convalescent COVID-19. The CDR3 protein is CASSFGGQETQYF. The CDR3, as DNA: TGTGCCAGCAGCTTCGGGGGACAAGAGACCCAGTACTTC.